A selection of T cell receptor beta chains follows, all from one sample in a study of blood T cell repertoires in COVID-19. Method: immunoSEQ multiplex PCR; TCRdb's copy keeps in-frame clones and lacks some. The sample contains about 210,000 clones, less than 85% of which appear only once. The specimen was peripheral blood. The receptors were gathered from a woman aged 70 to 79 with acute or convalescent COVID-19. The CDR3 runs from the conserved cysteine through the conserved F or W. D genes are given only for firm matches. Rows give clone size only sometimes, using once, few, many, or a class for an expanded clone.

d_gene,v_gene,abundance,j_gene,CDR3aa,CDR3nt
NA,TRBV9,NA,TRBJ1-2,CASSVEWAGTYGYTF,TGTGCCAGCAGCGTAGAATGGGCAGGTACCTATGGCTACACCTTC
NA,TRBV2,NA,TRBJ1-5,CASSPDSSNQPQHF,TGTGCCAGCAGCCCCGACAGTAGCAATCAGCCCCAGCATTTT
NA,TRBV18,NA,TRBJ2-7,CASSGGTVELNYEQYF,TGTGCCAGCTCAGGAGGGACAGTTGAACTAAACTACGAGCAGTACTTC
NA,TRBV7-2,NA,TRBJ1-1,CASSLESGRGTEAFF,TGTGCCAGCAGCTTAGAATCGGGAAGGGGGACTGAAGCTTTCTTT
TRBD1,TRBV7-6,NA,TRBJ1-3,CASSLWSGGQDTIYF,TGTGCCAGCAGCTTATGGTCAGGGGGCCAGGACACCATATATTTT
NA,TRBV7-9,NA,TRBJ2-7,CASSQDSAYEQYF,TGTGCCAGCAGCCAGGACAGCGCCTACGAGCAGTACTTC
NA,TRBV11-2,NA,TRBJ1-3,CASSLAGVTIYF,TGTGCCAGCAGCTTAGCGGGGGTTACCATATATTTT
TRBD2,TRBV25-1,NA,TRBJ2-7,CASSDGGAYEQYF,TGTGCCAGCAGTGACGGGGGGGCCTACGAGCAGTACTTC
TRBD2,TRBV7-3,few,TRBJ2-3,CASSSGTSGTQYF,TGTGCCAGCAGCTCCGGGACTAGCGGTACGCAGTATTTT
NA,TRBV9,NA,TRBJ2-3,CASSEWPQDTQYF,TGTGCCAGCAGCGAGTGGCCTCAAGATACGCAGTATTTT
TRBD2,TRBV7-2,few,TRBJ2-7,CASSLDPSGSYEQYF,TGTGCCAGCAGCTTAGATCCTAGCGGGTCCTACGAGCAGTACTTC
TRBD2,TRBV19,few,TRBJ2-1,CATIGGGSSSYNEQFF,TGTGCCACCATTGGGGGGGGTTCGAGCTCCTACAATGAGCAGTTCTTC
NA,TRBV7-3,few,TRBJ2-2,CASGKTENTGELFF,TGTGCCAGCGGCAAGACAGAGAACACCGGGGAGCTGTTTTTT
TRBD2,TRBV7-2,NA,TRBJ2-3,CASSPTSGYLWRQYF,TGTGCCAGCAGCCCGACTAGCGGGTATCTTTGGCGGCAGTATTTT
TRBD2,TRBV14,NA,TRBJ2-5,CASSQGTSGGAQYF,TGTGCCAGCAGCCAAGGGACTAGCGGGGGGGCCCAGTACTTC
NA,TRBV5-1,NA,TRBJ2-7,CASSFRDSAREQYF,TGCGCCAGCAGCTTCCGGGACTCCGCCCGCGAGCAGTACTTC
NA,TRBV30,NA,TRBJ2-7,CAWSDSGEQYF,TGTGCCTGGAGTGATTCGGGCGAGCAGTACTTC
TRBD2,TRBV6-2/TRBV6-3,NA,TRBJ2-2,CASRPPTGGDTGELFF,TGTGCCAGCAGACCTCCGACGGGGGGGGACACCGGGGAGCTGTTTTTT
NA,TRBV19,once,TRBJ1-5,CASSISRVRQPQHF,TGTGCCAGTAGTATATCCAGGGTCCGGCAGCCCCAGCATTTT
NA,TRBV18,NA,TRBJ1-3,CASSPEGSGNTIYF,TGTGCCAGCTCACCGGAGGGTTCTGGAAACACCATATATTTT
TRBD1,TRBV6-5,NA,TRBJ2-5,CASSDRAGRQETQYF,TGTGCCAGCTCGGACAGGGCGGGGCGCCAAGAGACCCAGTACTTC
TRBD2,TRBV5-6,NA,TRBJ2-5,CASSSQGGGGLETQYF,TGTGCCAGCAGCTCACAGGGCGGCGGGGGGTTGGAGACCCAGTACTTC